What follows are 9 T cell receptor beta chains derived from one specimen sequenced in a study of blood T cell dynamics during melanoma immunotherapy (dated by TCRdb to about 2020). The sample's time point, from its label and the paper: week 3, after first cycle of checkpoint inhibitor. Libraries were constructed by the immunoSEQ multiplex PCR assay. TCRdb's version of the immuneACCESS table is confined to in-frame rearrangements and falls short of the full clone set. An unresolved V gene accounts for under half of the shortfall where checked; the remainder is of unknown origin. The sample table records about 11,000 clones; 87% of these occur just once. 6.9% of the sample comes from the top ten. The specimen comprised blood, sampled from a patient treated with checkpoint blockade. These receptor sequences come from a human donor with melanoma.

The chain combines TRBV15 with TRBJ2-5; D not resolved. V was pared by 0 bases and J by 7 bases, with 15 bases between. The CDR3 extends over 15 amino acids. CDR1 and CDR2 from the germline V gene are LNHNV and YYDKDF (reference sequence). The CDR3 is CATSRDFRLEGTQYF. The CDR3 DNA reads as TGTGCCACCAGCAGAGATTTCAGGCTAGAAGGGACCCAGTACTTC.

V and J are TRBV5-1 and TRBJ1-1, with 7 bases identical to TRBD1. This CDR3 region has 16 residues. Germline trimming cut 3 bases from V and 1 base from J; bases unmatched to any gene: 9. Germline assignment: CDR1 SGHRS and CDR2 YFSETQ. CDR3 sequence (DNA): TGCGCCAGCAGCTCGTACGGGACAGCGGAGAACACTGAAGCTTTCTTT. Amino acid sequence: CASSSYGTAENTEAFF.

V and J are TRBV7-2 and TRBJ1-1; no clear D. Trimming left V 5 bases short and J 4 bases short, with 11 bases between. Per germline, CDR1 SGHTA and CDR2 FQGNSA. The CDR3 loop spans 13 amino acids. CDR3 loop: CASSALRGTEAFF. The CDR3 nucleotides read TGTGCCAGCAGCGCGCTGAGAGGCACTGAAGCTTTCTTT.

The chain has TRBV6-4 and TRBJ2-5, with 7 bases fitting TRBD2. The CDR3 runs 13 residues. V lost 4 bases, J lost 5 bases, and 4 bases stayed unmatched. CDR1 and CDR2 (germline): MRHNA, SNTAGT. Written as DNA, the CDR3 is TGTGCCAGCAGTGTCAACGGGGGGGAGACCCAGTACTTC. It encodes CASSVNGGETQYF.

Here the CDR3 DNA reads TGTGCCAGCAGTTACCTACTAGAAACCGGGGAGCTGTTTTTT. It specifies CASSYLLETGELFF. The chain employs TRBV6-5 and TRBJ2-2; D perhaps matches TRBD2 (5 bases). V was cut by 2 bases and J by 5 bases, with 9 bases left in between. Germline values: CDR1 MNHEY, CDR2 SVGAGI. This CDR3 spans 14 amino acids.

The chain uses TRBV2 and TRBJ2-6; D is uncertain. Trimming removed 6 bases from V and 0 bases from J, with 9 bases in between. CDR1 and CDR2 (germline): SNHLY, FYNNEI. There are 15 residues in the CDR3. The CDR3 is CASRSAVSGANVLTF. DNA for the CDR3: TGTGCCAGCAGGTCAGCTGTCTCTGGGGCCAACGTCCTGACTTTC.

This clone showed up just a few times. The chain links TRBV29-1 to TRBJ2-1; the match to TRBD2 covers 7 bases. From germline, CDR1 is SQVTM and CDR2 ANQGSEA. V trimming: 1 base; J trimming: 15 bases; junction bases outside the gene matches: 6. CDR3 length: 11 amino acids. CDR3 amino acids: CSVEGRGSLFF. DNA for the CDR3: TGCAGCGTTGAAGGGCGGGGGAGCCTGTTCTTC.

The chain's CDR3 is CASSRQGSNQPQHF. The DNA of the CDR3 is TGTGCCAGTAGCCGACAGGGGTCCAATCAGCCCCAGCATTTT. The V gene is TRBV2, the J gene TRBJ1-5, with 8 bases identical to TRBD1. Germline CDR1 SNHLY, CDR2 FYNNEI. V was clipped by 9 bases and J by 3 bases; unmatched bases: 7. The CDR3 covers 14 residues.

The V call is TRBV5-4, the J call TRBJ2-7; D not certain. Germline V gives CDR1 SGHNT, CDR2 YYREEE (reference sequence). CDR3 size: 13 residues. The germline V and J ends were trimmed by 3 bases and 2 bases, with 9 bases remaining between them. The CDR3 nucleotides are TGTGCCAGCAGCTCGCCACACACCTACGAGCAGTACTTC. Protein: CASSSPHTYEQYF.